One and the same sample provided the 7 T cell receptor beta chains below, sequenced in a study of blood T cell repertoires in COVID-19. TCRdb's copy holds only in-frame clones and misses some; the assay was immunoSEQ multiplex PCR. The sample consists of roughly 190,000 clones, 70% to 90% of them appearing once. The sequencing sample was made of peripheral blood. Receptors originate from an older woman with active or convalescent COVID-19.

Regarding this clone: Other DNA sequences from this sample encode an identical CDR3 as well. This chain links TRBV5-1 with TRBJ1-1; the D gene is possibly TRBD1 (6 bases). CDR1 SGHRS and CDR2 YFSETQ come from the germline V gene. V was pared by 0 bases and J by 4 bases, with 7 bases between. The CDR3 loop spans 13 amino acids. CDR3 bases: TGCGCCAGCAGCTTGGGAGGGGGCACTGAAGCTTTCTTT. Amino acid sequence: CASSLGGGTEAFF. The whole variable domain, filled in from reference TRBV5-1 and TRBJ1-1, reads KAGVTQTPRYLIKTRGQQVTLSCSPISGHRSVSWYQQTPGQGLQFLFEYFSETQRNKGNFPGRFSGRQFSNSRSEMNVSTLELGDSALYLCASSLGGGTEAFFGQGTRLTVV.

This rearrangement joins TRBV7-9 to TRBJ2-3, with 8 bases that match TRBD1. Looked up from germline, CDR1 is SEHNR and CDR2 is FQNEAQ (reference sequence). This CDR3 comprises 15 residues. V dropped 3 bases and J dropped 2; count of bases not matched to a gene: 4. The CDR3 reads CASSLGQAYTDTQYF. Here the CDR3 DNA reads TGTGCCAGCAGCTTGGGACAGGCCTACACAGATACGCAGTATTTT. The entire variable domain, with the rest obtained from reference TRBV7-9 and TRBJ2-3, is as follows: DTGVSQNPRHKITKRGQNVTFRCDPISEHNRLYWYRQTLGQGPEFLTYFQNEAQLEKSRLLSDRFSAERPKGSFSTLEIQRTEQGDSAMYLCASSLGQAYTDTQYFGPGTRLTVL.

The rearrangement joins TRBV9 to TRBJ2-5; TRBD1 might be the D (6 bases). The CDR3 contains 15 residues. From germline, CDR1 is SGDLS and CDR2 YYNGEE. Trimming took 1 base from V and 0 from J, leaving 10 bases between them. CDR3 region: CASSVSGAYQETQYF. The DNA of the CDR3 is TGTGCCAGCAGCGTATCAGGGGCCTACCAAGAGACCCAGTACTTC.

The rearrangement joins TRBV4-1 to TRBJ2-2, with 12 bases fitting TRBD2. This CDR3 contains 15 residues. J lost 4 bases, V lost 5 bases, and 2 bases had no gene match. Germline CDR1 MGHRA, CDR2 YSYEKL. The chain's CDR3 is CASSALAGGTGELFF. Written as DNA, the CDR3 is TGCGCCAGCAGCGCACTAGCGGGAGGCACCGGGGAGCTGTTTTTT.

The sample holds one count of this clone. The chain couples TRBV29-1 to TRBJ1-2; 7 nucleotides match TRBD1. Germline V gives CDR1 SQVTM, CDR2 ANQGSEA. V dropped 8 bases and J dropped 4; count of bases not matched to a gene: 10. This CDR3 is 13 amino acids long. CDR3 residues: CSSLDRSAYGYTF. In nucleotides, the CDR3 is TGCAGCTCCTTGGACAGGTCCGCCTATGGCTACACCTTC.

This clone was recorded only once. The gene calls are TRBV15 and TRBJ2-1; TRBD2 matches at 8 bases. This CDR3 has 16 amino acids. The junction had 14 bases not matched to a gene; V was cut back by 7 bases and J by 6 bases. CDR1 and CDR2 (germline): LNHNV, YYDKDF (reference sequence). This CDR3 is CATNGDLAGFTNEQFF. DNA of the CDR3: TGTGCCACCAACGGGGACTTAGCGGGATTCACCAATGAGCAGTTCTTC.

V gene TRBV9 combines with J gene TRBJ1-6, with 8 positions matching TRBD1. The CDR3 loop spans 16 amino acids. V lost 4 bases, J lost 4 bases, and 7 bases stayed unmatched. CDR1 and CDR2 (germline): SGDLS, YYNGEE. CDR3 residues: CASSTGTGHYNSPLHF. CDR3 nucleotides: TGTGCCAGCAGCACCGGGACAGGTCATTATAATTCACCCCTCCACTTT. Supplemented by reference TRBV9 and TRBJ1-6, the full variable domain reads DSGVTQTPKHLITATGQRVTLRCSPRSGDLSVYWYQQSLDQGLQFLIQYYNGEERAKGNILERFSAQQFPDLHSELNLSSLELGDSALYFCASSTGTGHYNSPLHFGNGTRLTVT.